This T cell receptor (beta chain) was profiled in a study of shared clonotypes between healthy human individuals. Study in general: Each donor contributed plates that comprised three CD4 naive, three CD4 memory, two CD8 naive and one CD8 memory.

A word on this clone: Its specificity is not known.

Trimming removed 4 bases from V and 6 bases from J, with 13 bases in between. This CDR3 comprises 12 residues. CDR1 is GTSNPN and CDR2 is SVGIG in the germline V gene (reference sequence). Findings and caveats of the study: What limited the represented genetic and exposure-history diversity was the small number of donors.

Naive CD8 cells lacked CD45RO and underwent positive selection for CCR7, leaving out terminally differentiated effector memory CD45RA+ cells. Sorted-subset replicate PCR reactions contained approximately 190 ng DNA, corresponding to some 29,000 T cell genomes. TCRdb's table, derived via immunoSEQ multiplex PCR, lists solely in-frame clones and lacks some. The sample records 630,000 or so clones, about 98% being singletons. Sequenced input: naive CD8+ T cells sorted from blood. This receptor was taken from a man younger than 45 in good health. J is TRBJ2-7 and V is TRBV30; D remains ambiguous. CDR3 DNA sequence: TGTGCCTGGATGGATCTCCTCGGCGAGCAGTACTTC. As protein: CAWMDLLGEQYF.